These 6 T cell receptor beta chains originate from one sample sequenced in a study of blood T cell repertoires in COVID-19. Profiled with immunoSEQ multiplex PCR; TCRdb holds only in-frame clones, not every one. The table shows about 220,000 clones, with approximately 86% occurring only once. The sample consisted of PBMCs or T cells enriched from blood (not recorded which). The receptors come from a young woman with acute COVID-19.

The chain combines TRBV11-2 with TRBJ2-5; D gene ambiguous. The germline CDR1 and CDR2 sequences are SGHAT and FQNNGV. Between the trimmed V and J ends, which lost 5 bases and 5 bases, there was a span of 9 bases. There are 12 residues in the CDR3. CDR3 residues: CASSLLEETQYF. Written as DNA, the CDR3 is TGTGCCAGCAGCCTGTTGGAGGAGACCCAGTACTTC.

V is TRBV20-1 and J is TRBJ1-1; TRBD1 might be the D (5 bases). V dropped 3 bases and J dropped 5 bases, with 16 bases sitting between them. The germline V gene encodes CDR1 DFQATT and CDR2 SNEGSKA (reference sequence). The CDR3 covers 14 residues. The CDR3 DNA reads as TGCAGTGCTAGTGAAGGACGGGGGAGGACTGAAGCTTTCTTT. Encoded protein: CSASEGRGRTEAFF.

The CDR3 protein is CASSPPGAGETQYF. CDR3 sequence (DNA): TGTGCCAGCAGCCCGCCAGGGGCGGGAGAGACCCAGTACTTC. The gene calls are TRBV13 and TRBJ2-5; tentative D call: TRBD1 (6 bases). Trimming took 5 bases from V and 4 from J, leaving 14 bases between them. Germline V gene data show CDR1 as PRHDT and CDR2 as FYEKMQ (reference sequence). The length of the CDR3 is 14 residues.

This clone was seen a few times. The V call is TRBV6-1, the J call TRBJ1-4; D ambiguous. The CDR3 is 15 residues long. V was shortened by 1 base and J by 7 bases, with 13 bases between the two germline ends. Germline CDR1 MNHNS, CDR2 SASEGT. The CDR3 loop is CASSEEVAGVEKLFF. DNA for the CDR3: TGTGCCAGCAGTGAAGAGGTGGCTGGAGTTGAAAAACTGTTTTTT.

The CDR3 loop reads CASSLAFVGRVVRTEAFF. In nucleotides, the CDR3 is TGTGCCAGCAGCTTAGCATTTGTGGGCAGGGTAGTACGGACTGAAGCTTTCTTT. The chain uses TRBV7-9 and TRBJ1-1, with TRBD1 as a possible D gene (5 bases). V was pared by 0 bases and J by 5 bases, with 22 bases between. The germline V gene has CDR1 SEHNR and CDR2 FQNEAQ (reference sequence). CDR3 length equals 18 residues. The whole variable domain, filled in from reference TRBV7-9 and TRBJ1-1, reads DTGVSQNPRHKITKRGQNVTFRCDPISEHNRLYWYRQTLGQGPEFLTYFQNEAQLEKSRLLSDRFSAERPKGSFSTLEIQRTEQGDSAMYLCASSLAFVGRVVRTEAFFGQGTRLTVV.

The chain uses TRBV18 and TRBJ2-2; the match to TRBD1 covers 7 bases. V shed 1 base and J 3 bases; nucleotides not matched to a gene: 2. The CDR3 totals 15 residues. Germline V lookup: CDR1 KGHSH, CDR2 LQKENI. In DNA form, the CDR3 reads TGTGCCAGCTCACCACGCACAGGGGACACCGGGGAGCTGTTTTTT. Protein product: CASSPRTGDTGELFF.